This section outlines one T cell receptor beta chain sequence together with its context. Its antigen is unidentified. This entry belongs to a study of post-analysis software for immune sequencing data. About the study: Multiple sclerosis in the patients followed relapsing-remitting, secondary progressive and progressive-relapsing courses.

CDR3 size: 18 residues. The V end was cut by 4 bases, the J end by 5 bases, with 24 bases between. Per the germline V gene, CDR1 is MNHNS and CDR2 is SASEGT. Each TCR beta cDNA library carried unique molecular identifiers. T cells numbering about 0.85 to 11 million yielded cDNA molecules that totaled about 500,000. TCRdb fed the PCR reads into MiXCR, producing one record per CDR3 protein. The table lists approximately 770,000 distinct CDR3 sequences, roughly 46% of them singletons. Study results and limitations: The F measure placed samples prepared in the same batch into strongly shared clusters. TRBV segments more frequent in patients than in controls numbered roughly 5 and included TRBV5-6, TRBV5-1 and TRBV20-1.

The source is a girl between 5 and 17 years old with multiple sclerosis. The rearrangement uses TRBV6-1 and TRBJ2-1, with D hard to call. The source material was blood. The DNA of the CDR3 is TGTGCCAGCAGTGGGCCACTTTTGATGGTCGAAATAGACAATGAGCAGTTCTTC. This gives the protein CASSGPLLMVEIDNEQFF.